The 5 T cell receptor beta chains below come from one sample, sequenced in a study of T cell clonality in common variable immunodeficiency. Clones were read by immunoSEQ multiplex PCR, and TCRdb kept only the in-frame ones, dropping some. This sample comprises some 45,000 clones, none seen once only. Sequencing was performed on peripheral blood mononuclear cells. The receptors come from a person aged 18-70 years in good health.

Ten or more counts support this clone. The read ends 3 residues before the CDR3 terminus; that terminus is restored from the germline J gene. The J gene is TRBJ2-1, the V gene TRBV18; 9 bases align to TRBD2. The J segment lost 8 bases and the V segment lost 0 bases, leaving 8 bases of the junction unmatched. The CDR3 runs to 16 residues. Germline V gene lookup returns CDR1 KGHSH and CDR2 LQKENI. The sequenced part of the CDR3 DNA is TGTGCCAGCTCACCACCGGTGCGGGGGGGTACAGATGAG. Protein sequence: CASSPPVRGGTDE. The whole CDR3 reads CASSPPVRGGTDEQFF.

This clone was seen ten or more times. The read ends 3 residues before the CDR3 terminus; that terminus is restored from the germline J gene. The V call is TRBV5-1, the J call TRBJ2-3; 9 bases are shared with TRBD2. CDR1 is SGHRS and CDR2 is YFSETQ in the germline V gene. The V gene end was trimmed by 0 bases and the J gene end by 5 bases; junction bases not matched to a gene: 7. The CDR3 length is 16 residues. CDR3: CASSLERAGGLDTQYF. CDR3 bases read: TGCGCCAGCAGCTTGGAGAGAGCGGGGGGTTTAGATACG.

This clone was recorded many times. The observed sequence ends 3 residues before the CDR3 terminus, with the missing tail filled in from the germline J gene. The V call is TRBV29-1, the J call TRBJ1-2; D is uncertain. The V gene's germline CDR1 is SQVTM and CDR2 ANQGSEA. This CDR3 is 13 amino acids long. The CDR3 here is CSVLRDGTDTYTF. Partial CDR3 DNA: TGCAGCGTTCTGCGGGATGGCACAGATACC.

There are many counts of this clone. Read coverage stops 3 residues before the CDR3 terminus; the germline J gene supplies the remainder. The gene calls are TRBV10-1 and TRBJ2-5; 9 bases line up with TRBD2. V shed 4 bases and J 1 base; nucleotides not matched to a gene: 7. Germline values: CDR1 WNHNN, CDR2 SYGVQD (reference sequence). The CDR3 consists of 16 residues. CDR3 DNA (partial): TGCGCCAGCAGTGCTCTCAGCGGGGGGTTCCAAGAGACC. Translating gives CASSALSGGFQET. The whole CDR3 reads CASSALSGGFQETQYF.

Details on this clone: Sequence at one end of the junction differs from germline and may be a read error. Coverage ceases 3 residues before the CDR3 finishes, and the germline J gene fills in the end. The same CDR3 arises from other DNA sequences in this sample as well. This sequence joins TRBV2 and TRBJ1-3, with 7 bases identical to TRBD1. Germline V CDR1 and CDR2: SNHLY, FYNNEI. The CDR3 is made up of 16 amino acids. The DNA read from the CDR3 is TGTGCCAGCAGTGGGAGACAGGGTCTTCGTGGAAACACG. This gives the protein CASSGRQGLRGNT. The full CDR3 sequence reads CASSGRQGLRGNTIYF.